Shown below are 18 T cell receptor beta chains from a single sample sequenced in a study of shared clonotypes between healthy human individuals. Sequenced by immunoSEQ multiplex PCR; TCRdb stores in-frame clones only, minus some. The table records 2 million to 2.5 million clones, about 94% of them present only once. Sequencing was carried out using naive CD4+ T cells sorted from blood. Sample subset: CD45RA+ positively selected. These receptor sequences come from a man between 18 and 35 years old in good health.

The J gene is TRBJ1-2, the V gene TRBV4-1; TRBD1 is a possible D gene (5 bases). CDR1 and CDR2 (germline): MGHRA, YSYEKL. This CDR3 has 16 amino acids. V gave up 0 bases and J gave up 6 bases, with 17 bases separating them. The CDR3 bases are TGCGCCAGCAGCCAAGAGATTTCCAGGGCATGGGATGGCTACACCTTC. As protein: CASSQEISRAWDGYTF.

The rearrangement uses TRBV2 and TRBJ2-1; 10 bases map to TRBD2. The CDR3 is made up of 13 amino acids. After removal of 4 bases from V and 7 bases from J, the junction contained 1 base not matched to a gene. Germline V gives CDR1 SNHLY, CDR2 FYNNEI. The DNA for the CDR3 is TGTGCCAGCAGTGTTAGCGGGGGGAATGAGCAGTTCTTC. The encoded protein is CASSVSGGNEQFF.

In this sample, this clone turned up once. The rearrangement links TRBV6-5 to TRBJ1-3, with 9 nucleotides matching TRBD1. CDR1 MNHEY and CDR2 SVGAGI come from the germline V gene. V trimming: 2 bases; J trimming: 5 bases; junction bases outside the gene matches: 4. CDR3 length equals 15 residues. This CDR3 is CASSYKGQGRNTIYF. The CDR3 region has the DNA TGTGCCAGCAGTTACAAGGGACAGGGTCGAAACACCATATATTTT.

This clone was counted once. The J gene is TRBJ1-3, the V gene TRBV30; no reliable D call. The CDR3 runs 13 residues. Trimming cost V 7 bases and J 0 bases, with 10 bases left between them. The V gene's germline CDR1 is GTSNPN and CDR2 SVGIG (reference sequence). The CDR3 DNA follows: TGTGCCTTAGATGGGAGCTCTGGAAACACCATATATTTT. Translating gives CALDGSSGNTIYF.

This clone was detected once. V and J are TRBV11-2 and TRBJ1-2; tentatively, D is TRBD1 (5 bases). The ends were cut back, 6 bases at V and 4 bases at J, with 18 bases in the middle. There are 15 residues in the CDR3. Germline CDR1 SGHAT, CDR2 FQNNGV. CDR3 residues: CASRVTGGPSYGYTF. CDR3 nucleotides: TGTGCCAGCAGAGTTACAGGCGGCCCTAGCTATGGCTACACCTTC.

The chain combines TRBV11-2 with TRBJ2-5, with 7 bases identical to TRBD1. This CDR3 is 15 amino acids long. Per germline, CDR1 SGHAT and CDR2 FQNNGV. The junction had 6 bases not matched to a gene; V was cut back by 0 bases and J by 5 bases. The CDR3 here is CASSLERGRRETQYF. The DNA for the CDR3 is TGTGCCAGCAGCTTAGAGAGGGGGCGGCGGGAGACCCAGTACTTC.

V is TRBV5-1 and J is TRBJ2-7; 8 bases line up with TRBD2. The CDR3 extends over 16 amino acids. V trimming: 1 base; J trimming: 2 bases; junction bases outside the gene matches: 8. CDR1 and CDR2 from the germline V gene are SGHRS and YFSETQ. The CDR3: CASSLRLAGGTYEQYF. The DNA of the CDR3 is TGCGCCAGCAGCTTGAGGTTGGCGGGGGGTACCTACGAGCAGTACTTC.

The chain joins TRBV2 to TRBJ1-5; TRBD1 matches 7 bases. This CDR3 comprises 15 residues. The germline gives CDR1 SNHLY, CDR2 FYNNEI. J lost 6 bases, V lost 6 bases, and 11 bases had no gene match. The CDR3 bases are TGTGCCAGCAGAGCAGACAGGGAGAGCGGTCAGCCCCAGCATTTT. As protein: CASRADRESGQPQHF.

The CDR3 reads CASSRSSLGGTEAFF. The CDR3 DNA follows: TGTGCCAGTAGCCGTTCATCCCTTGGGGGGACTGAAGCTTTCTTT. The chain combines TRBV19 with TRBJ1-1; D is perhaps TRBD1 (5 bases). V lost 6 bases to trimming and J lost 5 bases, with 19 bases between them. Germline V lookup: CDR1 LNHDA, CDR2 SQIVND (reference sequence). This CDR3 is 15 amino acids long.

Comments on this clone: At the DNA level, this CDR3 is encoded by other sequences in the same sample as well. DNA of the CDR3: TGCGCCAGCAGTGAGTCCGGGCTAGCGGGAGGCGAGCAGTACTTC. It is translated as CASSESGLAGGEQYF. The V call is TRBV10-1, the J call TRBJ2-7, with 11 bases identical to TRBD2. Germline CDR1 is WNHNN and CDR2 is SYGVQD (reference sequence). The V and J ends lost 0 bases and 6 bases, in that order; junction bases with no gene match: 4. This CDR3 comprises 15 residues.

The V gene is TRBV5-1, the J gene TRBJ2-2; TRBD2 matches at 11 bases. CDR1 is SGHRS, CDR2 YFSETQ, per germline. The CDR3 totals 17 residues. Unmatched junction bases numbered 7, after V lost 6 bases and J lost 0 bases. In DNA form, the CDR3 reads TGCGCCAGCAATCCTAGCGGGGGGCCAGCGAACACCGGGGAGCTGTTTTTT. Translation: CASNPSGGPANTGELFF.

This clone has a single count. This chain connects TRBV5-4 to TRBJ1-2, with D maybe TRBD1 (6 bases). V shed 1 base and J shed 7 bases, with 14 bases lying between them. Per the germline V gene, CDR1 is SGHNT and CDR2 is YYREEE (reference sequence). The CDR3 loop spans 14 amino acids. This CDR3 is CASSLNRAEGGYTF. The CDR3 DNA sequence: TGTGCCAGCAGCTTGAACAGGGCTGAGGGTGGCTACACCTTC.

The chain employs TRBV7-9 and TRBJ2-1; 10 bases fit TRBD1. In germline, CDR1 is SEHNR, CDR2 FQNEAQ (reference sequence). V shed 4 bases and J 9 bases; nucleotides not matched to a gene: 15. CDR3 length: 17 amino acids. The CDR3 coding sequence is TGTGCCAGCAGCTCCCCGATAGGACAGGGGGTAAGGAGTGAGCAGTTCTTC. Translated, it gives CASSSPIGQGVRSEQFF.

The chain couples TRBV6-6 to TRBJ2-7; no definite D call. The germline V gene encodes CDR1 MNHNY and CDR2 SVGAGI (reference sequence). CDR3 length: 13 amino acids. V was cut by 6 bases and J by 0 bases, with 9 bases left in between. The CDR3 protein is CASSQPPSYEQYF. Here the CDR3 DNA reads TGTGCCAGCAGCCAACCCCCCTCCTACGAGCAGTACTTC.

The rearrangement joins TRBV7-3 to TRBJ1-4; D uncertain. V lost 3 bases and J lost 7, with 12 bases in between. This CDR3 comprises 14 residues. The germline CDR1 and CDR2 sequences are SGHTA and FQGTGA. The CDR3 spells CASSFWPSSEKLFF. The CDR3 bases are TGTGCCAGCAGCTTCTGGCCTTCTAGTGAAAAACTGTTTTTT.

V and J are TRBV27 and TRBJ1-1, with D possibly being TRBD1 (5 bases). This CDR3 comprises 16 residues. Germline V CDR1 and CDR2: MNHEY, SMNVEV (reference sequence). V lost 3 bases and J 0 bases, leaving 14 bases between the germline ends. The CDR3 loop is CASSFVGGAVNTEAFF. For the CDR3, the DNA is TGTGCCAGCAGTTTTGTGGGGGGAGCGGTGAACACTGAAGCTTTCTTT.

This rearrangement joins TRBV5-1 to TRBJ2-3; perhaps TRBD1 as D (5 bases). The V and J ends lost 2 bases and 2 bases respectively, with 15 bases between them. Germline V gene lookup returns CDR1 SGHRS and CDR2 YFSETQ. The CDR3 runs 16 residues. For the CDR3, the DNA is TGCGCCAGCAGCTTCGTCCCAGGGTCCTCCACAGATACGCAGTATTTT. This sequence encodes CASSFVPGSSTDTQYF. The full variable domain, completed using reference TRBV5-1 and TRBJ2-3, is KAGVTQTPRYLIKTRGQQVTLSCSPISGHRSVSWYQQTPGQGLQFLFEYFSETQRNKGNFPGRFSGRQFSNSRSEMNVSTLELGDSALYLCASSFVPGSSTDTQYFGPGTRLTVL.

In nucleotides, the CDR3 is TGCGCCAGCAGCCAAGCAGGACTAGCGGGAGGCTACGAGCAGTACTTC. Translating gives CASSQAGLAGGYEQYF. The chain is built from TRBV4-3 and TRBJ2-7; the match to TRBD2 covers 14 bases. J was trimmed by 3 bases and V by 1 base; bases with no gene match: 2. Germline V gene data show CDR1 as LGHNA and CDR2 as YSLEER. The CDR3 is 16 residues long.